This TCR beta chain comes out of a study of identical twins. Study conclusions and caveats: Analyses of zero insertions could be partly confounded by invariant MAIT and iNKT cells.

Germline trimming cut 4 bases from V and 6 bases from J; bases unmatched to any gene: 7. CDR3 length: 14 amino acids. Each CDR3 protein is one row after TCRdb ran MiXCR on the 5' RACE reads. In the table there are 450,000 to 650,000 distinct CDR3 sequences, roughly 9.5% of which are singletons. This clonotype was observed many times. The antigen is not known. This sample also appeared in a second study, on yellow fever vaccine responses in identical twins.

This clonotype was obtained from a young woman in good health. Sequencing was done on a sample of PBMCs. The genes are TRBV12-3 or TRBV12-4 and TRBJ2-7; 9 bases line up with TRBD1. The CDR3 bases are TGTGCCAGCAGTTCCGGGACAGGGACGGGCGAGCAGTACTTC. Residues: CASSSGTGTGEQYF.